This TCR beta chain came from a study of blood T cells in healthy people across ages. PCR was performed a second time for roughly 7 to 11 cycles using a sample-barcoded 5' primer and a J-beta primer mix. Every molecule of cDNA carried a tag from a template-switch adaptor with 12 random nucleotides. TCRdb reprocessed the 5' RACE reads with MiXCR, giving one entry per CDR3 protein. This sample has around 1,500,000 distinct CDR3 sequences, with 28% found just once. Between the trimmed V and J ends, which lost 11 bases and 2 bases, there was a span of 16 bases. CDR1 LGHDT and CDR2 YNNKEL come from the germline V gene (reference sequence). This CDR3 contains 14 residues.

The sequence was obtained from a woman aged 25 to 45 in good health. V usage is TRBV3-1 and J usage is TRBJ2-1; tentatively, D is TRBD2 (6 bases). Specimen: blood. As DNA, the CDR3 is TGTGCCGCCTCGGGCGGCGGGGCCTACAATGAGCAGTTCTTC. Protein sequence: CAASGGGAYNEQFF.